This T cell receptor beta chain stems from a study of blood T cell repertoires in COVID-19. The V end lost 9 bases, the J end lost 5 bases, and 22 bases lay between the germline ends. The CDR3 extends over 15 amino acids. Germline V gene data show CDR1 as SNHLY and CDR2 as FYNNEI. Produced via immunoSEQ multiplex PCR; TCRdb's table is partial and in-frame only. The table has about 210,000 clones, around nine tenths seen once. This clonotype was obtained from a woman aged 40 to 50 with acute or convalescent COVID-19. Sequencing was carried out using peripheral blood. The rearrangement joins TRBV2 to TRBJ1-1; tentative D call: TRBD1 (6 bases). The CDR3, as DNA: TGTGCCAGGGGCCTGGGGGAGGGGGTAGGAACTGAAGCTTTCTTT. Residues: CARGLGEGVGTEAFF.